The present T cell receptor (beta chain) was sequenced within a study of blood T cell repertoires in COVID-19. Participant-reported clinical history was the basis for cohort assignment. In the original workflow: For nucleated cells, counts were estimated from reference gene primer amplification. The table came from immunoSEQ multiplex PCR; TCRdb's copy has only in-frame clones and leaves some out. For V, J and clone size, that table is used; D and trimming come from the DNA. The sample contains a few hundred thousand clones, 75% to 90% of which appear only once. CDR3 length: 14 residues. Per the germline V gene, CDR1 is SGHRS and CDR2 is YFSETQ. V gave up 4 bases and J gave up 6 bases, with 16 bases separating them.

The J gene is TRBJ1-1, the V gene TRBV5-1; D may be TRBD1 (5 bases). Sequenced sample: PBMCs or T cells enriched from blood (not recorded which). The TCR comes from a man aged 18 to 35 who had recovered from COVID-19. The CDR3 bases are TGCGCCAGCAGCACTGGGGGGGTGGCTGCTGAAGCTTTCTTT. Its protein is CASSTGGVAAEAFF.